A single sample gave rise to the 9 T cell receptor beta chains below, sequenced in a study of T cell changes during pregnancy in multiple sclerosis. Assay: immunoSEQ multiplex PCR; the TCRdb copy retains only in-frame clones and omits some. The repertoire holds fewer than 130,000 clones, about 89% seen once, with 3% to 3.5% in the top ten. The specimen was peripheral blood, collected after pregnancy. The source of these receptors is a female donor with multiple sclerosis, enrolled in a pregnancy study.

The rearrangement links TRBV9 to TRBJ2-1; 9 positions agree with TRBD2. The V segment lost 0 bases and the J segment 7 bases; nucleotides outside the gene matches: 5. The CDR3 is 15 amino acids. Germline V gives CDR1 SGDLS, CDR2 YYNGEE. CDR3 in amino acids: CASSVGASGENEQFF. The CDR3 DNA is TGTGCCAGCAGCGTAGGGGCTAGCGGGGAGAATGAGCAGTTCTTC.

The chain has TRBV7-3 and TRBJ2-3; no clear D. V dropped 5 bases and J dropped 4 bases, with 16 bases sitting between them. CDR1 is SGHTA, CDR2 FQGTGA, per germline. The length of the CDR3 is 15 residues. As DNA, the CDR3 is TGTGCCAGCAGCCCTCAAGGCCATGAGGCAGATACGCAGTATTTT. Amino acid sequence: CASSPQGHEADTQYF.

V is TRBV15 and J is TRBJ2-3, with D possibly TRBD2 on 6 matching bases. From germline, CDR1 is LNHNV and CDR2 YYDKDF (reference sequence). This CDR3 spans 13 amino acids. With 7 bases removed from V and 7 bases from J, the gap between germline ends came to 15 bases. As DNA, the CDR3 is TGTGCCACCACGGGGAGGCAGATGAATACGCAGTATTTT. Residues: CATTGRQMNTQYF. Full variable domain (outside the CDR3, taken from reference TRBV15 and TRBJ2-3): DAMVIQNPRYQVTQFGKPVTLSCSQTLNHNVMYWYQQKSSQAPKLLFHYYDKDFNNEADTPDNFQSRRPNTSFCFLDIRSPGLGDTAMYLCATTGRQMNTQYFGPGTRLTVL.

This clone was counted a few times. The chain joins TRBV6-4 to TRBJ1-1; weak D call: TRBD1 (6 bases). CDR1 is MRHNA, CDR2 SNTAGT, per germline. The germline V and J ends were trimmed by 7 bases and 1 base, with 7 bases remaining between them. This CDR3 has 12 amino acids. For the CDR3, the DNA is TGTGCCAGCATGGGACAGAACACTGAAGCTTTCTTT. Amino acids: CASMGQNTEAFF.

The J gene is TRBJ2-1, the V gene TRBV11-2; 7 positions agree with TRBD1. V trimming: 3 bases; J trimming: 9 bases; junction bases outside the gene matches: 11. The CDR3 length is 15 residues. In germline, CDR1 is SGHAT, CDR2 FQNNGV. CDR3 DNA: TGTGCCAGCAGCTTGACCCGACAGGGTGGTGGTGAGCAGTTCTTC. It yields the protein CASSLTRQGGGEQFF.

This clone was counted a single time. The chain is built from TRBV2 and TRBJ1-4; 7 bases are shared with TRBD1. This CDR3 has 14 residues. V shed 6 bases and J 5 bases; nucleotides not matched to a gene: 6. Germline CDR1 and CDR2: SNHLY and FYNNEI. The CDR3 spells CASRGQINNEKLFF. CDR3 in DNA: TGTGCCAGCAGGGGACAGATCAACAATGAAAAACTGTTTTTT.

The J gene is TRBJ2-1, the V gene TRBV6-5; TRBD2 matches at 8 bases. CDR1 and CDR2 (germline): MNHEY, SVGAGI. V dropped 2 bases and J dropped 1; count of bases not matched to a gene: 4. The CDR3 totals 16 residues. The CDR3 nucleotides read TGTGCCAGCAGTTACAGTGCGGGGGGTTCCTACAATGAGCAGTTCTTC. Translating gives CASSYSAGGSYNEQFF.

This chain links TRBV6-5 with TRBJ2-5, with D possibly being TRBD1 (5 bases). The V and J ends lost 0 bases and 5 bases respectively, with 10 bases between them. Per germline, CDR1 MNHEY and CDR2 SVGAGI. The CDR3 loop spans 14 amino acids. In DNA, the CDR3 is TGTGCCAGCAGTTACTCGATTGGGGCCGAGACCCAGTACTTC. Protein: CASSYSIGAETQYF.

This clone turned up a few times. This chain connects TRBV19 to TRBJ1-5; tentative D call: TRBD1 (5 bases). V dropped 2 bases and J dropped 2 bases, with 10 bases sitting between them. Germline CDR1 reads LNHDA; CDR2 reads SQIVND (reference sequence). This CDR3 is built from 15 residues. CDR3 bases: TGTGCCAGTAGTATAAGAGGAGGGGGCAATCAGCCCCAGCATTTT. Translated: CASSIRGGGNQPQHF.